This T cell receptor (beta chain) stems from a study of T cells after yellow fever vaccination. This clonotype showed up many times. The antigen is unknown. Study results and limitations: Booster sampling recovered most clones from primary vaccination (approximately 96% CD4, approximately 90% CD8). Researchers noted that a small share of clonotypes showed up in both CD4 and CD8 compartments. Peak timing came faster in the weaker secondary response, day 5 versus 15.

5'RACE template switching added a universal primer site and UMIs to TCR cDNA. Using its own MiXCR run on the 5' RACE reads, TCRdb lists one record per CDR3 protein. There are a few hundred thousand distinct CDR3 sequences in the sample; approximately 8% occur only once, and under 20% lies in the top ten. The germline gives CDR1 LGHNA, CDR2 YSLEER. The V end was cut by 0 bases, the J end by 3 bases, with 8 bases between. CDR3 length equals 15 residues. The receptor's source is a man younger than 35 who received the YFV17D yellow fever vaccine. The material sequenced was PBMCs, taken about 49 days after the first yellow fever vaccination. This rearrangement joins TRBV4-3 to TRBJ1-4; D remains unclear. The CDR3 nucleotides are TGCGCCAGCAGCCAAGACATGGACGCTAATGAAAAACTGTTTTTT. Protein: CASSQDMDANEKLFF.